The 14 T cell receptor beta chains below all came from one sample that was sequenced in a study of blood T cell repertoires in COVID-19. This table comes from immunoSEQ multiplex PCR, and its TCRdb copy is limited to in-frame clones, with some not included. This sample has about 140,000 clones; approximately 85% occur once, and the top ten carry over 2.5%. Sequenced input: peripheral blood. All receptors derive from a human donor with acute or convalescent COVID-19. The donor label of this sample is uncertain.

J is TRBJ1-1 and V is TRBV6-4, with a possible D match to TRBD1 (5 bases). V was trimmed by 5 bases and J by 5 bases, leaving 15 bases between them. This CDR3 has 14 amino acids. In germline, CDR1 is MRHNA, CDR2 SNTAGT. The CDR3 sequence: CASSSAGSGTEAFF. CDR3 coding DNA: TGTGCCAGCAGTAGCGCAGGATCAGGGACTGAAGCTTTCTTT.

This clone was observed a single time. The CDR3 loop reads CASSPRTEYYGYTF. The DNA of the CDR3 is TGTGCCAGCAGTCCCAGGACAGAATACTATGGCTACACCTTC. V usage is TRBV6-5 and J usage is TRBJ1-2, with D perhaps matching TRBD1 (6 bases). The V gene's germline CDR1 is MNHEY and CDR2 SVGAGI. The CDR3 covers 14 residues. V was pared by 5 bases and J by 3 bases, with 13 bases between.

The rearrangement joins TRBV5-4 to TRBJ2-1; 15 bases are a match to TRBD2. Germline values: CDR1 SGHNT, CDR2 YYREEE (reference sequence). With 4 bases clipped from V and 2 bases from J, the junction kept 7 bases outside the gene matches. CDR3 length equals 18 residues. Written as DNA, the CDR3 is TGTGCCAGCAGCGGGGGACTAGCGGGGGGAAATACCTACAATGAGCAGTTCTTC. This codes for CASSGGLAGGNTYNEQFF.

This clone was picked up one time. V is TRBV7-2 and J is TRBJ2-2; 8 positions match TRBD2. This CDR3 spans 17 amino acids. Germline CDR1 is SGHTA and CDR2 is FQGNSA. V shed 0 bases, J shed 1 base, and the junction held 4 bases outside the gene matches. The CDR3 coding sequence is TGTGCCAGCAGCTTAGCGCGAACTAGCGGGAACACCGGGGAGCTGTTTTTT. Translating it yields CASSLARTSGNTGELFF.

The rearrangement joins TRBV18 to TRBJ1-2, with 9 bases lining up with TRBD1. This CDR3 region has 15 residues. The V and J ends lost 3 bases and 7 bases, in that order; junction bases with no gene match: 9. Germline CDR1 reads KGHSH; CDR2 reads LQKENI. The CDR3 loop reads CASSPSGQGVGGYTF. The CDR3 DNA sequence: TGTGCCAGCTCACCCTCGGGACAGGGAGTGGGTGGCTACACCTTC. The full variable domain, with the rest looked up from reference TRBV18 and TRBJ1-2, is NAGVMQNPRHLVRRRGQEARLRCSPMKGHSHVYWYRQLPEEGLKFMVYLQKENIIDESGMPKERFSAEFPKEGPSILRIQQVVRGDSAAYFCASSPSGQGVGGYTFGSGTRLTVV.

The CDR3 region is CATSINGRGNTDTQYF. The CDR3 nucleotides are TGTGCCACCAGCATCAATGGGAGGGGGAACACAGATACGCAGTATTTT. This sequence joins TRBV15 and TRBJ2-3, with a possible D match to TRBD2 (7 bases). The CDR3 extends over 16 amino acids. In germline, CDR1 is LNHNV, CDR2 YYDKDF (reference sequence). The V and J ends lost 4 bases and 2 bases respectively, with 16 bases between them. Full variable domain (rest looked up from reference TRBV15 and TRBJ2-3): DAMVIQNPRYQVTQFGKPVTLSCSQTLNHNVMYWYQQKSSQAPKLLFHYYDKDFNNEADTPDNFQSRRPNTSFCFLDIRSPGLGDTAMYLCATSINGRGNTDTQYFGPGTRLTVL.

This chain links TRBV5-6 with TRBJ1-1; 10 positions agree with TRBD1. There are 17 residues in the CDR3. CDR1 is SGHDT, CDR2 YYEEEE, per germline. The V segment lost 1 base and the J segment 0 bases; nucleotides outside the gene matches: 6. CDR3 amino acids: CASSLRSGQGLNTEAFF. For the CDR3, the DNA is TGTGCCAGCAGCTTGAGGTCGGGACAGGGGCTGAACACTGAAGCTTTCTTT.

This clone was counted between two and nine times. DNA of the CDR3: TGTGCCAGCATTCCGGCAGCGTCACTTGAAGCTTTCTTT. Its protein is CASIPAASLEAFF. V is TRBV28 and J is TRBJ1-1; D ambiguous. The CDR3 has 13 amino acids. Trimming took 7 bases from V and 7 from J, leaving 16 bases between them. From germline, CDR1 is MDHEN and CDR2 SYDVKM.

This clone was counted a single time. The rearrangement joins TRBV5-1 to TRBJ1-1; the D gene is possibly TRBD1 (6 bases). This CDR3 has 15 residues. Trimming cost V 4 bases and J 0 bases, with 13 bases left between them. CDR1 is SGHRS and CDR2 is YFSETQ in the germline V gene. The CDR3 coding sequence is TGCGCCAGCAGCGTTTCAGGGGAATTGAACACTGAAGCTTTCTTT. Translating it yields CASSVSGELNTEAFF.

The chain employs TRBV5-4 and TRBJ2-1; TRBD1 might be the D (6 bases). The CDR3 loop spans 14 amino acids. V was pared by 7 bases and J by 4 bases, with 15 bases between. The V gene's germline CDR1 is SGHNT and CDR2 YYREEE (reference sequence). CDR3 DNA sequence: TGTGCCAGCTTTCCGCAGGGGATATACAATGAGCAGTTCTTC. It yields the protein CASFPQGIYNEQFF. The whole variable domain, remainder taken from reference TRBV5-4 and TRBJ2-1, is ETGVTQSPTHLIKTRGQQVTLRCSSQSGHNTVSWYQQALGQGPQFIFQYYREEENGRGNFPPRFSGLQFPNYSSELNVNALELDDSALYLCASFPQGIYNEQFFGPGTRLTVL.

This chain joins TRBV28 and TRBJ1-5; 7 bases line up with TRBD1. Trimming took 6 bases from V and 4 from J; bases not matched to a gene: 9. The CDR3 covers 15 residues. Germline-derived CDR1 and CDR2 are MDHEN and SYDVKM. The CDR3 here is CASSAADRDNQPQHF. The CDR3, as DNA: TGTGCCAGCAGCGCCGCCGACAGGGATAATCAGCCCCAGCATTTT.

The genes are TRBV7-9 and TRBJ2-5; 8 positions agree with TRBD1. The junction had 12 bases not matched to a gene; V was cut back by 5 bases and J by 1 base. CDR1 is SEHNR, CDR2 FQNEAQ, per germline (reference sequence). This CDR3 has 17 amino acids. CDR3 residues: CASSRTWTGKLQETQYF. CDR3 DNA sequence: TGTGCCAGCAGCCGAACCTGGACAGGGAAGCTCCAAGAGACCCAGTACTTC.

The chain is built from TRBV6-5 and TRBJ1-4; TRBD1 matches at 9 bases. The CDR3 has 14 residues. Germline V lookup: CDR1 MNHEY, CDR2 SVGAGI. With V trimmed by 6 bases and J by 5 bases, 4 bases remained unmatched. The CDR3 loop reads CASRPGQGNEKLFF. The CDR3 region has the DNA TGTGCCAGCAGACCCGGACAGGGGAATGAAAAACTGTTTTTT.

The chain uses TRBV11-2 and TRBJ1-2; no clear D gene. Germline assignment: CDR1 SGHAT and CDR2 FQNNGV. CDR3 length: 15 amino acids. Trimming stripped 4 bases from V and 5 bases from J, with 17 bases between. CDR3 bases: TGTGCCAGCAGCTCCCTCCGGCAGCGTAGATATGGCTACACCTTC. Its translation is CASSSLRQRRYGYTF.